These 5 T cell receptor beta chains share one sample of origin, sequenced in a study of blood T cell repertoires in COVID-19. Assay: immunoSEQ multiplex PCR; the TCRdb copy retains only in-frame clones and omits some. The table records 150,000 to 200,000 clones, roughly 80% of them present only once. Sequencing was performed on peripheral blood. The receptor set was obtained from a woman between 65 and 79 years old with COVID-19, enrolled during active disease.

V and J are TRBV19 and TRBJ2-7, with 9 bases that match TRBD1. The CDR3 spans 15 residues. Germline V gene data show CDR1 as LNHDA and CDR2 as SQIVND (reference sequence). V lost 5 bases to trimming and J lost 2 bases; unmatched junction nucleotides: 7. The CDR3 reads CASSPGTGLTYEQYF. In DNA form, the CDR3 reads TGTGCCAGTAGTCCCGGGACAGGGCTTACCTACGAGCAGTACTTC. Full variable domain (missing parts from reference TRBV19 and TRBJ2-7): DGGITQSPKYLFRKEGQNVTLSCEQNLNHDAMYWYRQDPGQGLRLIYYSQIVNDFQKGDIAEGYSVSREKKESFPLTVTSAQKNPTAFYLCASSPGTGLTYEQYFGPGTRLTVT.

Concerning this clone: The sample carries other DNA sequences with the same CDR3. The CDR3 nucleotides are TGTGCCAGCTCCCCGGGGACAGTCTACGAGCAGTACTTC. This encodes CASSPGTVYEQYF. This chain links TRBV18 with TRBJ2-7; 7 nucleotides agree with TRBD1. Germline loops: CDR1 KGHSH, CDR2 LQKENI. The CDR3 covers 13 residues. V shed 6 bases, J shed 3 bases, and the junction held 5 bases outside the gene matches.

The chain is built from TRBV3-1 (or the pseudogene TRBV3-2) and TRBJ2-7; TRBD1 might be the D (5 bases). This CDR3 is built from 13 residues. V was cut by 1 base and J by 5 bases, with 9 bases left in between. CDR1 LGHDT and CDR2 YNNKEL come from the germline V gene (reference sequence). The CDR3: CASSQGAGNEQYV. The CDR3 nucleotides read TGTGCCAGCAGCCAAGGCGCAGGGAACGAGCAGTACGTC.

This chain links TRBV6-5 with TRBJ1-6; D uncertain. This CDR3 has 13 amino acids. Trimming shortened V by 8 bases and J by 5 bases, and 10 bases separated the two germline ends. Germline V gives CDR1 MNHEY, CDR2 SVGAGI. The DNA of the CDR3 is TGTGCCAGCGGGCAGACTAATAATTCACCCCTCCACTTT. Translating it yields CASGQTNNSPLHF.

The V and J genes are TRBV10-3 and TRBJ1-2; TRBD1 aligns across 7 bases. Trimming cost V 0 bases and J 8 bases; bases outside gene matches: 6. Germline V gives CDR1 ENHRY, CDR2 SYGVKD. This CDR3 comprises 14 residues. CDR3 bases: TGTGCCATCAGTGAGTCGAAGGGGGCTGGCGGCTACACCTTC. Protein product: CAISESKGAGGYTF.